This is a list of T cell receptor beta chains from one sample in a study of blood T cell repertoires in COVID-19. The data were produced by immunoSEQ multiplex PCR, yet TCRdb's version contains in-frame clones alone and is incomplete. The data contain roughly 200,000 clones, 65% to 85% of them singletons. The sequencing sample was made of peripheral blood. The receptors originated from a middle-aged man with active or convalescent COVID-19. CDR3s include the opening cysteine and the closing phenylalanine or tryptophan. The D gene is left open where the match is weak. Rows may omit the clone size; those that give it use once, few, many or a size class.

>TRBJ1-5|TRBV4-2|.|.
CASSQGGEASPYQPQHF
TGTGCCAGCAGCCAAGGGGGAGAGGCTAGCCCTTACCAGCCCCAGCATTTT
>TRBJ2-3|TRBV9|few|TRBD2
CASSVRAGGRTDTQYF
TGTGCCAGCAGCGTACGAGCGGGGGGGCGCACAGATACGCAGTATTTT
>TRBJ1-6|TRBV3-1/TRBV3-2|few|.
CASSERGGNSPLHF
TGTGCCAGCAGCGAAAGAGGGGGTAATTCACCCCTCCACTTT
>TRBJ1-2|TRBV6-5|.|TRBD1
CASSLTTGGNYGYTF
TGTGCCAGCAGTCTCACCACAGGGGGCAACTATGGCTACACCTTC
>TRBJ2-5|TRBV2|.|.
CASSSPGVALETQYF
TGTGCCAGCAGCTCCCCCGGGGTAGCGCTGGAGACCCAGTACTTC
>TRBJ1-2|TRBV11-2|.|TRBD1
CASTSTGEGYTF
TGTGCCAGCACCAGTACAGGGGAAGGCTACACCTTC
>TRBJ1-5|TRBV30|.|.
CAWSDGVSNQPQHF
TGTGCCTGGAGTGACGGGGTTAGCAATCAGCCCCAGCATTTT
>TRBJ1-2|TRBV4-3|.|TRBD1
CASSQTIRTGPYGYTF
TGCGCCAGCAGCCAAACCATTAGGACAGGGCCCTATGGCTACACCTTC
>TRBJ1-2|TRBV2|.|.
CASRNRVADYGYTF
TGTGCCAGCAGGAACAGGGTGGCAGACTATGGCTACACCTTC
>TRBJ2-5|TRBV5-5|.|TRBD1
CASSSGTGIQETQYF
TGTGCCAGCAGCTCCGGGACAGGGATACAAGAGACCCAGTACTTC
>TRBJ2-2|TRBV6-5|few|.
CASEADLSGELFF
TGTGCCAGCGAAGCGGATCTGTCCGGGGAGCTGTTTTTT
>TRBJ1-1|TRBV30|.|.
CAWSRLFREGSTEAFF
TGTGCCTGGAGTCGACTCTTTCGGGAGGGGTCCACTGAAGCTTTCTTT
>TRBJ1-1|TRBV24-1|few|TRBD1
CATSGGTGAEAFF
TGTGCCACCAGTGGGGGGACAGGGGCTGAAGCTTTCTTT
>TRBJ1-3|TRBV18|.|.
CASSPSGAGNTIYF
TGTGCCAGCTCACCGTCAGGTGCTGGAAACACCATATATTTT
>TRBJ2-7|TRBV19|.|TRBD1
CASRTQGAPSYEQYF
TGTGCCAGTAGAACTCAGGGGGCTCCCTCCTACGAGCAGTACTTC
>TRBJ1-1|TRBV6-2/TRBV6-3|few|.
CASSYSAGSEAFF
TGTGCCAGCAGTTACTCCGCCGGTTCTGAAGCTTTCTTT
>TRBJ1-5|TRBV2|.|.
CASSDWGRGQPQHF
TGTGCCAGCAGTGATTGGGGGCGCGGTCAGCCCCAGCATTTT
>TRBJ2-7|TRBV6-2/TRBV6-3|once|.
CASSPSYEQYF
TGTGCCAGCAGTCCCTCTTACGAGCAGTACTTC
>TRBJ1-1|TRBV7-9|.|TRBD1
CASSWDSSTTEAFF
TGTGCCAGCAGCTGGGACAGCAGCACCACTGAAGCTTTCTTT
>TRBJ2-7|TRBV5-6|.|TRBD2
CASSLEGTSGSIYEQYF
TGTGCCAGCAGCTTGGAGGGGACTAGCGGGAGTATCTACGAGCAGTACTTC
>TRBJ2-5|TRBV7-3|.|.
CASSLTGQKETQYF
TGTGCCAGCAGCTTAACTGGGCAGAAAGAGACCCAGTACTTC
>TRBJ2-7|TRBV14|once|TRBD1
CASSQANRQGREQYF
TGTGCCAGCAGCCAAGCGAACAGACAGGGGCGCGAGCAGTACTTC
>TRBJ2-7|TRBV5-8|.|.
CATREAWGGRSYEQYF
TGTGCCACCAGGGAAGCATGGGGGGGCAGGAGCTACGAGCAGTACTTC
>TRBJ2-5|TRBV10-3|few|TRBD2
CAISEAQSGRAQETQYF
TGTGCCATCAGTGAAGCTCAGAGCGGGAGGGCCCAAGAGACCCAGTACTTC
>TRBJ1-1|TRBV27|once|TRBD1
CASSLADRVGTEAFF
TGTGCCAGCAGTTTAGCTGACAGGGTGGGAACTGAAGCTTTCTTT
>TRBJ1-2|TRBV6-2/TRBV6-3|.|TRBD1
CASSLDRVVGYTF
TGTGCCAGCAGTCTAGACAGGGTGGTCGGCTACACCTTC
>TRBJ2-2|TRBV25-1|.|TRBD1
CASSTVSGDRGTGELFF
TGTGCCAGCAGTACAGTATCCGGGGACAGGGGTACCGGGGAGCTGTTTTTT
>TRBJ1-1|TRBV19|once|.
CASSLGVLLLMNTEAFF
TGTGCCAGTAGTCTCGGGGTTTTGCTCTTGATGAACACTGAAGCTTTCTTT
>TRBJ1-1|TRBV7-3|.|TRBD1
CASSGLQGGEAFF
TGTGCCAGCAGCGGACTTCAGGGGGGTGAAGCTTTCTTT
>TRBJ1-1|TRBV7-9|.|.
CASSLSQGRINTEAFF
TGTGCCAGCAGCTTATCGCAGGGTCGGATAAACACTGAAGCTTTCTTT
>TRBJ1-3|TRBV25-1|.|.
CASSDRRVTSGNTIYF
TGTGCCAGCAGTGACAGGCGAGTTACCTCTGGAAACACCATATATTTT
>TRBJ2-3|TRBV3-1/TRBV3-2|.|TRBD2
CASSQDTSGMSDTQYF
TGTGCCAGCAGCCAAGATACTAGCGGGATGAGTGATACGCAGTATTTT
>TRBJ1-6|TRBV5-4|.|.
CASSLATGRNNSPLHF
TGTGCCAGCAGCTTGGCTACGGGGAGGAATAATTCACCCCTCCACTTT
>TRBJ2-2|TRBV21-1|.|.
CASSTKTSGRGITGELFF
TGTGCCAGCAGCACTAAGACTAGCGGGAGGGGGATCACCGGGGAGCTGTTTTTT
>TRBJ2-7|TRBV7-9|.|TRBD2
CASHLPGGKQYF
TGTGCCAGCCATCTCCCGGGAGGAAAGCAGTACTTC
>TRBJ1-6|TRBV2|.|TRBD1
CASRGTGVSPLHF
TGTGCCAGCCGTGGGACAGGGGTTTCACCCCTCCACTTT
>TRBJ1-1|TRBV28|.|.
CASTITVTNTEAFF
TGTGCCAGCACCATTACGGTCACGAACACTGAAGCTTTCTTT
>TRBJ1-6|TRBV4-3|.|TRBD1
CASSQGTGGVYSPLHF
TGCGCCAGCAGCCAGGGGACAGGGGGCGTCTATTCACCCCTCCACTTT
>TRBJ2-5|TRBV11-2|.|TRBD1
CASSLGFEFWTGQETQYF
TGTGCCAGCAGCTTAGGTTTTGAGTTTTGGACAGGGCAAGAGACCCAGTACTTC
>TRBJ2-7|TRBV4-1|.|TRBD2
CASSRLRGGTAEQYF
TGCGCCAGCAGCCGGCTCCGGGGAGGGACGGCCGAGCAGTACTTC
>TRBJ2-3|TRBV18|once|TRBD2
CASSLRGGASTDTQYF
TGTGCCAGCTCACTTCGCGGGGGGGCTAGCACAGATACGCAGTATTTT
>TRBJ1-5|TRBV7-8|.|.
CASSLVGGAGHQPQHF
TGTGCCAGCAGCTTAGTAGGGGGGGCAGGACATCAGCCCCAGCATTTT
>TRBJ2-2|TRBV25-1|.|.
CASSEYLNTGELFF
TGTGCCAGCAGTGAATATCTAAACACCGGGGAGCTGTTTTTT
>TRBJ1-2|TRBV4-2|.|.
CASSSRGFYYGYTF
TGTGCCAGCAGCTCTCGGGGGTTCTACTATGGCTACACCTTC
>TRBJ1-6|TRBV4-1|.|.
CAPSRPDTSSYNSPLHF
TGCGCCCCCAGCCGCCCCGACACTAGCTCCTATAATTCACCCCTCCACTTT
>TRBJ1-5|TRBV2|once|.
CASLGEGSYQPQHF
TGTGCCAGCCTAGGGGAGGGGTCGTATCAGCCCCAGCATTTT
>TRBJ2-1|TRBV18|.|.
CASSPRLGDNEQFF
TGTGCCAGCTCACCACGACTAGGGGACAATGAGCAGTTCTTC
>TRBJ2-7|TRBV6-5|once|.
CASRSTGGSLYEQYF
TGTGCCAGCAGGTCGACGGGGGGCTCCCTCTACGAGCAGTACTTC
>TRBJ1-5|TRBV7-2|few|.
CASSPQGSQPQHF
TGTGCCAGCAGTCCTCAGGGTAGCCAGCCCCAGCATTTT
>TRBJ2-1|TRBV24-1|once|TRBD2
CATSDSVAGASYNEQFF
TGTGCCACCAGTGATTCCGTAGCGGGAGCTTCCTACAATGAGCAGTTCTTC
>TRBJ1-2|TRBV29-1|.|TRBD1
CSVVGQGYGYTF
TGCAGCGTTGTTGGACAGGGGTATGGCTACACCTTC
>TRBJ2-7|TRBV18|.|.
CASSPRTSDSDEQYF
TGTGCCAGCTCACCGAGAACATCGGACAGCGACGAGCAGTACTTC
>TRBJ1-2|TRBV3-1/TRBV3-2|.|.
CASSQENIYGYTF
TGTGCCAGCAGCCAAGAGAACATCTATGGCTACACCTTC
>TRBJ2-3|TRBV6-4|.|.
CASREAKQGTQYF
TGTGCCAGCAGAGAGGCCAAACAGGGTACGCAGTATTTT
>TRBJ1-6|TRBV9|.|.
CASSVGQAPSSYNSPLHF
TGTGCCAGCAGCGTAGGACAGGCCCCGAGCTCCTATAATTCACCCCTCCACTTT
>TRBJ2-1|TRBV15|.|.
CATSRDVGGQGWFF
TGTGCCACCAGCAGAGATGTTGGGGGCCAAGGGTGGTTCTTC
>TRBJ2-7|TRBV19|.|TRBD1
CASSVRQGAYEQYF
TGTGCCAGTAGTGTGCGACAGGGGGCCTACGAGCAGTACTTC
>TRBJ2-5|TRBV5-8|.|TRBD1
CASSVGQEMWETQYF
TGTGCCAGCAGCGTGGGACAGGAAATGTGGGAGACCCAGTACTTC
>TRBJ1-3|TRBV9|.|.
CASSPRVGGTGNTIYF
TGTGCCAGCAGCCCTAGAGTGGGGGGAACTGGAAACACCATATATTTT